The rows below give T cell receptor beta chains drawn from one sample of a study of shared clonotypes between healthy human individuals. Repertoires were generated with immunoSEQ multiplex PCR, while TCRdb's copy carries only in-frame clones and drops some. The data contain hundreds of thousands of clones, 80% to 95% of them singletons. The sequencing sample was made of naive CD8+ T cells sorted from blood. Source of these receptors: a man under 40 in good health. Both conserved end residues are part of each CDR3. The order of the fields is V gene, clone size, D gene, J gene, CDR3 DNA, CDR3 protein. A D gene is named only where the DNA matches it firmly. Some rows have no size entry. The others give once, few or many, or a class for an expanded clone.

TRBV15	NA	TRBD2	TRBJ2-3	TGTGCCACCAGCAGACTAGCGGGAAGGGATACGCAGTATTTT	CATSRLAGRDTQYF
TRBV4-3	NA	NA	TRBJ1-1	TGCGCCAGCAGCCAAGTTGAGAACACTGAAGCTTTCTTT	CASSQVENTEAFF
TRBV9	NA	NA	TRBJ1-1	TGTGCCAGCAGCTCCCGGGGTGGCACTGAAGCTTTCTTT	CASSSRGGTEAFF
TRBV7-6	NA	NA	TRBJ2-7	TGTGCCAGCAGCTTAGGGCAGGAGCACTCCTACGAGCAGTACTTC	CASSLGQEHSYEQYF
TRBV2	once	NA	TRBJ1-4	TGTGCCAGCAGGGGGGGGCAGGGTGAAAAACTGTTTTTT	CASRGGQGEKLFF
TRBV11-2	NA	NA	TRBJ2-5	TGTGCCAGCACCGAACAGAAGCTCCAAGAGACCCAGTACTTC	CASTEQKLQETQYF
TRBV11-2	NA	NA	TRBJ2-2	TGTGCCAGCAGCTTAGATTTAGTGGTTACCGGGGAGCTGTTTTTT	CASSLDLVVTGELFF
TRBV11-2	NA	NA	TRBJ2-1	TGTGCCAGCAGCCCGGGCAGGGAGCAGTTCTTC	CASSPGREQFF
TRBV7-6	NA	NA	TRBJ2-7	TGTGCCAGCAGCCTTAGTCCCGGATCCTACGAGCAGTACTTC	CASSLSPGSYEQYF
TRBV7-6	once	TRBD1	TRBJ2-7	TGTGCCAGCAGCTTCGGACAGGCCTACGAGCAGTACTTC	CASSFGQAYEQYF
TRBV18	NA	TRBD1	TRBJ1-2	TGTGCCAGCTCACGAGGGACAGGGGGAGCGGGCTACACCTTC	CASSRGTGGAGYTF
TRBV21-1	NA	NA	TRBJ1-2	TGTGCCAGCAGCAAGACCCCACAGGGGGGCTACACCTTC	CASSKTPQGGYTF
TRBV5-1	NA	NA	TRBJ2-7	TGCGCCAGCAGCTTCGGGGGCTTATCCTACGAGCAGTACTTC	CASSFGGLSYEQYF
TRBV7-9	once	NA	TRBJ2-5	TGTGCCAGCAGCCATACGGAGACCCAGTACTTC	CASSHTETQYF
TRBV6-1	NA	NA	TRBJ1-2	TGTGCCAGCAGTGTAAGAGACAGACTGCCTAACTATGGCTACACCTTC	CASSVRDRLPNYGYTF
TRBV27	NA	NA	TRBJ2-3	TGTGCCAGCAGTAGTAGGGGTGGCACAGATACGCAGTATTTT	CASSSRGGTDTQYF
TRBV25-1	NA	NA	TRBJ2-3	TGTGCCAGCAGCTCAGATACGCAGTATTTT	CASSSDTQYF
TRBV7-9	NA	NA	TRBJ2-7	TGTGCCAGCAGCTTAAGTACAAGTACCTACGAGCAGTACTTC	CASSLSTSTYEQYF
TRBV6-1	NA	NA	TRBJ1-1	TGTGCCAGCAGTGTCGTAAACACTGAAGCTTTCTTT	CASSVVNTEAFF
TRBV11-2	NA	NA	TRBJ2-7	TGTGCCAGCAGCGACAGTGTTGCCTACGAGCAGTACTTC	CASSDSVAYEQYF
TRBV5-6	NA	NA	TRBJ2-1	TGTGCCAGCAGCCCCCCTGTCTCCTACAATGAGCAGTTCTTC	CASSPPVSYNEQFF
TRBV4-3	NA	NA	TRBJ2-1	TGCGCCAGCAGCCAAGAACTTCGGGGCGCTTACAATGAGCAGTTCTTC	CASSQELRGAYNEQFF
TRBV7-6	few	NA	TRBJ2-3	TGTGCCAGCAGCTTAGGGACAGATACGCAGTATTTT	CASSLGTDTQYF
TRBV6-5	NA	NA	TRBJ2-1	TGTGCCAGCACCACGAGGGACGCCTACAATGAGCAGTTCTTC	CASTTRDAYNEQFF
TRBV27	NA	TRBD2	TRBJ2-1	TGTGCCAGCAGCTTAATAGCGGGAGGAACCCACAATGAGCAGTTCTTC	CASSLIAGGTHNEQFF
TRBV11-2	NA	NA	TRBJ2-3	TGTGCCAGCAGCTTAGAGACCTTGGTTGATACGCAGTATTTT	CASSLETLVDTQYF
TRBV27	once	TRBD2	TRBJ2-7	TGTGCCAGCAGAATCCTGGGACTAGCGGGAGAGGTCTACGAGCAGTACTTC	CASRILGLAGEVYEQYF
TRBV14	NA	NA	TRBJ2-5	TGTGCCAGCAGCAGGGGCCCAGAGACCCAGTACTTC	CASSRGPETQYF
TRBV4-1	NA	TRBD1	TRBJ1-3	TGCGCCAGCAGCCACTTACAGGGGGCGCATAATTTCGAAAACACCATATATTTT	CASSHLQGAHNFENTIYF
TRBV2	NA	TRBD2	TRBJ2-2	TGTGCCAGCAGTGAAACTAGCGGCAACACCGGGGAGCTGTTTTTT	CASSETSGNTGELFF
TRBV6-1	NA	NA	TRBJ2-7	TGTGCCAGCAGTGAACTGCGGGGGCCCGGCGAGCAGTACTTC	CASSELRGPGEQYF
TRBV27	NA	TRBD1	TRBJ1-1	TGTGCCAGCAGTGAGACAGGGTACACTGAAGCTTTCTTT	CASSETGYTEAFF
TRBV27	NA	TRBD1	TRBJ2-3	TGTGCCAGCAGTTCCGGAACCGGGACAGTGATCACAGATACGCAGTATTTT	CASSSGTGTVITDTQYF
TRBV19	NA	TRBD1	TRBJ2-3	TGTGCCAGTAGCCAAACCCCGGGGACAGGAAGCACAGATACGCAGTATTTT	CASSQTPGTGSTDTQYF
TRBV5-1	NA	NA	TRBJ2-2	TGCGCCAGCAGACCGGGGACCTCAGGGGCCGAGGAGCTGTTTTTT	CASRPGTSGAEELFF
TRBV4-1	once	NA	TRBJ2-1	TGCGCCAGCAGCCAAGATGGATCGAGCGTAAGCTCCTACAATGAGCAGTTCTTC	CASSQDGSSVSSYNEQFF
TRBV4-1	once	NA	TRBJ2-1	TGCGCCAGCAGCCAAGCGGAGAGCTCCTACAATGAGCAGTTCTTC	CASSQAESSYNEQFF
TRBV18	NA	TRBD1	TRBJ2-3	TGTGCCAGCTCCACGACAGGGACAGATACGCAGTATTTT	CASSTTGTDTQYF
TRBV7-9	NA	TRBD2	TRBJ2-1	TGTGCCAGCAGAACAAGCTTAGCGGGAGCATACAATGAGCAGTTCTTC	CASRTSLAGAYNEQFF
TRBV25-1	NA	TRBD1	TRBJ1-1	TGTGCCAGCAGTGAGAGAGGGGGGGACAGCTTGAACACTGAAGCTTTCTTT	CASSERGGDSLNTEAFF
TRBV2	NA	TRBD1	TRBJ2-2	TGTGCCAGCAGTGGGGGACAGGGTCCCGGGGAGCTGTTTTTT	CASSGGQGPGELFF
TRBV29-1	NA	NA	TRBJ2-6	TGCAGCGTTGAGGAGGGGGTTTTAGGACCCTCTGGGGCCAACGTCCTGACTTTC	CSVEEGVLGPSGANVLTF
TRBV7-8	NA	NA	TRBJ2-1	TGTGCCAGCAGCTTAGGTCCTTTGGCGTCAGCGGGCTACAATGAGCAGTTCTTC	CASSLGPLASAGYNEQFF